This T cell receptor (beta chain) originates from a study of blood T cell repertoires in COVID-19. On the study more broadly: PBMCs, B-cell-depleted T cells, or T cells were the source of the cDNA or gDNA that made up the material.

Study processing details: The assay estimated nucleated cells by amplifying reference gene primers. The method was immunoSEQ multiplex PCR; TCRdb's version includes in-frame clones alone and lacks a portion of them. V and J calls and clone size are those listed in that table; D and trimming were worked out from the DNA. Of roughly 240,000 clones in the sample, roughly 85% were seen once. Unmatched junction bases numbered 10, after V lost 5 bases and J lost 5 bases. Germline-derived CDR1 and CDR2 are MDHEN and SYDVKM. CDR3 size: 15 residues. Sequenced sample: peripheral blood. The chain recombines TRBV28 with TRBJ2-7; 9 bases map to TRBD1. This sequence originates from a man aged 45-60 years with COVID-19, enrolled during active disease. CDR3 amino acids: CASSLLQGAPNEQYF. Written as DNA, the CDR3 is TGTGCCAGCAGTCTCCTACAGGGGGCGCCTAACGAGCAGTACTTC.